Each of the 14 T cell receptor beta chains below was sequenced from the same sample in a study of blood T cells in healthy people across ages. A J-beta primer mix and a sample-barcoded 5' primer were used in a second PCR of about 7 to 12 cycles. TCRdb itself ran the 5' RACE reads through MiXCR, one entry per CDR3 protein. Among about 720,000 distinct CDR3 sequences, 22% were seen once, and the ten largest hold about 22%. What was sequenced was blood. The origin of the receptors is a man between 65 and 85 years old in good health.

This clonotype was picked up a small number of times. The chain has TRBV6-5 and TRBJ1-1; D might be TRBD1 (5 bases). The length of the CDR3 is 16 residues. The germline CDR1 and CDR2 sequences are MNHEY and SVGAGI. V lost 11 bases and J 3 bases, leaving 25 bases between the germline ends. DNA of the CDR3: TGTGCCGCCAGGAGGGAGGGGCGATGGCGGGACACTGAAGCTTTCTTT. Translated: CAARREGRWRDTEAFF.

The chain recombines TRBV19 with TRBJ2-5; D unclear. Germline CDR1 is LNHDA and CDR2 is SQIVND (reference sequence). V dropped 4 bases and J dropped 2 bases, with 14 bases sitting between them. CDR3 length: 15 residues. CDR3: CASSKSGQLQETQYF. The CDR3 nucleotides are TGTGCCAGTAGTAAGTCGGGCCAGCTACAAGAGACCCAGTACTTC.

Only a few counts were recorded for this clonotype. This chain links TRBV12-3 or TRBV12-4 with TRBJ1-3; D is possibly TRBD1 (6 bases). The CDR3 length is 16 residues. V was pared by 1 base and J by 0 bases, with 10 bases between. The CDR3 is CASSLGQAISGNTIYF. In nucleotides, the CDR3 is TGTGCCAGCAGTTTAGGACAGGCGATCTCTGGAAACACCATATATTTT.

The J gene is TRBJ2-3, the V gene TRBV5-1; TRBD1 agrees at 12 bases. The CDR3 length is 15 residues. CDR1 and CDR2 from the germline V gene are SGHRS and YFSETQ. J lost 5 bases, V lost 4 bases, and 5 bases had no gene match. CDR3 in DNA: TGCGCCAGCAGCGCCCGGGACAGGGGGCAAGATACGCAGTATTTT. This gives the protein CASSARDRGQDTQYF.

The rearrangement links TRBV12-3 or TRBV12-4 to TRBJ2-4; tentative D call: TRBD1 (5 bases). The CDR3 contains 14 residues. Trimming stripped 7 bases from V and 3 bases from J, with 13 bases between. CDR3 in amino acids: CASKGVRGKNIQYF. The CDR3, as DNA: TGTGCCAGCAAAGGCGTTAGGGGCAAAAACATTCAGTACTTC.

As for this clonotype: A read error is likely, as this CDR3 ends without the conserved phenylalanine or tryptophan. V usage is TRBV12-3 or TRBV12-4 and J usage is TRBJ1-2, with D tentatively TRBD1 (5 bases). Between the trimmed V and J ends, which lost 7 bases and 8 bases, there was a span of 17 bases. The length of the CDR3 is 13 residues. CDR3 in DNA: TGTGCCAGCAACCTGGCAGGGATCAGGGGCTACACCTCC. Translating it yields CASNLAGIRGYTS.

The chain employs TRBV5-1 and TRBJ2-1; 8 nucleotides align to TRBD2. V shed 4 bases and J 8 bases; nucleotides not matched to a gene: 11. Germline V gives CDR1 SGHRS, CDR2 YFSETQ. CDR3 length: 15 residues. CDR3 loop: CASSMHGGASDEQFF. The CDR3 DNA is TGCGCCAGCAGCATGCACGGGGGGGCTTCAGATGAGCAGTTCTTC.

The chain recombines TRBV5-1 with TRBJ2-1; 7 bases fit TRBD2. The CDR3 consists of 16 residues. The trim removed 1 base at V and 0 bases at J, leaving 4 bases unmatched. Germline V gene data show CDR1 as SGHRS and CDR2 as YFSETQ. The CDR3 region is CASSLWRGSSYNEQFF. The DNA for the CDR3 is TGCGCCAGCAGCTTGTGGCGGGGGAGCTCCTACAATGAGCAGTTCTTC.

This clonotype was picked up a small number of times. This chain uses TRBV5-6 with TRBJ1-2; D possibly corresponds to TRBD1 (6 bases). With 1 base removed from V and 8 bases from J, the gap between germline ends came to 12 bases. The length of the CDR3 is 13 residues. Per the germline V gene, CDR1 is SGHDT and CDR2 is YYEEEE. This CDR3 is CASSLRTELGYTF. Here the CDR3 DNA reads TGTGCCAGCAGCTTGAGGACAGAACTCGGCTACACCTTC.

This clonotype was recorded a few times. CDR3 in amino acids: CSVVGGQSITEAFF. Written as DNA, the CDR3 is TGCAGCGTTGTTGGAGGGCAGTCGATCACTGAAGCTTTCTTT. The chain links TRBV29-1 to TRBJ1-1; D is unresolved. There are 14 residues in the CDR3. Between the trimmed V and J ends, which lost 4 bases and 4 bases, there was a span of 16 bases. The germline V gene has CDR1 SQVTM and CDR2 ANQGSEA. Using reference TRBV29-1 and TRBJ1-1 for the parts outside the CDR3, the full variable domain is SAVISQKPSRDICQRGTSLTIQCQVDSQVTMMFWYRQQPGQSLTLIATANQGSEATYESGFVIDKFPISRPNLTFSTLTVSNMSPEDSSIYLCSVVGGQSITEAFFGQGTRLTVV.

This clonotype was observed at least ten times. The V gene is TRBV6-5, the J gene TRBJ1-1; weak D call: TRBD1 (6 bases). The ends were cut back, 7 bases at V and 6 bases at J, with 21 bases in the middle. The CDR3 sequence is 15 residues long. The germline V gene encodes CDR1 MNHEY and CDR2 SVGAGI. This chain's CDR3 is CASNLHRGGWAEAFF. The CDR3 nucleotides are TGTGCCAGCAATCTACACAGAGGGGGTTGGGCTGAAGCTTTCTTT.

This clonotype has more than one count but fewer than ten. The chain combines TRBV20-1 with TRBJ2-7; 11 positions agree with TRBD2. The tail of the sequence fits TRBJ2-1 better, so the J call may be wrong. The CDR3 runs 14 residues. Germline-derived CDR1 and CDR2 are DFQATT and SNEGSKA (reference sequence). The CDR3 nucleotides read TGCAGTGCTTTGACAGGGATAGCGGGGGGGCCTCAGTTCTTC. Translated: CSALTGIAGGPQFF.

This clonotype was picked up a small number of times. This chain joins TRBV21-1 and TRBJ2-7. TRBV21-1 is marked as a pseudogene. CDR3 length equals 17 residues. CDR3 region: CASSSRESNRNSYEQYV. CDR3 sequence (DNA): TGTGCCAGCAGCAGCCGCGAATCCAACCGAAACTCCTACGAGCAGTACGTC.

This clonotype was picked up a small number of times. The chain joins TRBV4-1 to TRBJ2-2; D is ambiguous. The ends were cut back, 5 bases at V and 8 bases at J, with 9 bases in the middle. Germline V gene sequence: CDR1 MGHRA, CDR2 YSYEKL. CDR3 length: 12 residues. The CDR3 here is CASSFGGGELFF. In DNA, the CDR3 is TGCGCCAGCAGCTTCGGTGGGGGGGAGCTGTTTTTT.